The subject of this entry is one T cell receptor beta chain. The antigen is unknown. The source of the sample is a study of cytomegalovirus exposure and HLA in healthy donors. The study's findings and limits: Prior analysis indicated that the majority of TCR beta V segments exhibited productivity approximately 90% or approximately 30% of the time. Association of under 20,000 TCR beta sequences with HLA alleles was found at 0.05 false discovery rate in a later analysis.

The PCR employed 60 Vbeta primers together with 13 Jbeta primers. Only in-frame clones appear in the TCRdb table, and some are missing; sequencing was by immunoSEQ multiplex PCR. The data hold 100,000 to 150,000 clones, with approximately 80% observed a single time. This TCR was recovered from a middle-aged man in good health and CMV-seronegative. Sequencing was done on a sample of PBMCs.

The CDR3 DNA reads as TGTGCCAGCAGCGCCACAGGGGGCGCTTACTACGAGCAGTACTTC. This codes for CASSATGGAYYEQYF. This chain uses TRBV9 with TRBJ2-7, with 9 bases aligning to TRBD1. The length of the CDR3 is 15 residues. Germline V gene sequence: CDR1 SGDLS, CDR2 YYNGEE. V was pared by 3 bases and J by 3 bases, with 7 bases of the junction left unmatched.